This TCR beta chain derives from a study of blood T cells in healthy people across ages. Study-wide points: In the absence of known donor CMV status, changes in expanded clonotypes were possibly confounded. Long-lived donors had more naive CD4+ cells and higher diversity than aged donors. Per million T cells, the diversity of TCR beta decreased roughly linearly as age advanced.

The CDR3 length is 13 residues. Germline V lookup: CDR1 DFQATT, CDR2 SNEGSKA (reference sequence). The ends lost 8 bases at V and 3 bases at J; junction bases unmatched: 8. About this clonotype: What it recognizes is unknown.

The authors ran a second PCR of about 6 to 11 cycles using a sample-barcoded 5' primer and a J-beta primer mix. Individual samples furnished no less than 3 million CDR3-containing paired-end reads apiece. From the 5' RACE reads, TCRdb called clonotypes with MiXCR, one entry per CDR3 protein. Of approximately 1.5 million distinct CDR3 sequences listed, roughly 43% are singletons. This chain joins TRBV20-1 and TRBJ2-7; 9 nucleotides match TRBD2. The source material was blood. The receptor was derived from a young woman in good health. The CDR3 is CSQGLASYYEQYF. The CDR3 coding sequence is TGCAGTCAGGGACTAGCATCTTACTACGAGCAGTACTTC.